A selection of T cell receptor beta chains follows, all from one sample in a study of cytomegalovirus exposure and HLA in healthy donors. Here immunoSEQ multiplex PCR was the method, and the copy in TCRdb shows in-frame clones only, minus some. The sample records roughly 120,000 clones, around two thirds being singletons. The sample comprised PBMCs. The receptors were sampled from a woman between 40 and 55 years old in good health and CMV-seropositive. Each CDR3 is given with its conserved first and last residue. A D gene is named only where the DNA matches it firmly. Clone size is stated in some rows and not others, as once, few, many or a class when expanded.

TRBJ2-2 | TRBV7-8 | . | . | TGTGCCAGCAGCTTAGGAACAGGGATCAACACCGGGGAGCTGTTTTTT | CASSLGTGINTGELFF
TRBJ2-7 | TRBV13 | . | . | TGTGCCAGCAGCTTAGGCTCAGGGGGGACCTACGAGCAGTACTTC | CASSLGSGGTYEQYF
TRBJ2-6 | TRBV18 | . | . | TGTGCCAGCTCAAGTACATGGGCGCAGGGGGCCAACGTCCTGACTTTC | CASSSTWAQGANVLTF
TRBJ2-5 | TRBV19 | . | . | TGTGCCAGTAGTGTCAGGGGAGAGACCCAGTACTTC | CASSVRGETQYF
TRBJ1-1 | TRBV9 | . | once | TGTGCCAGCAGCGTAGGGTGGGACATTGAAGCTTTCTTT | CASSVGWDIEAFF
TRBJ2-3 | TRBV11-2 | TRBD2 | . | TGTGCCAGCAGCTTAGGTAGCGGGGGGGCGGTGACAGATACGCAGTATTTT | CASSLGSGGAVTDTQYF
TRBJ1-1 | TRBV29-1 | TRBD1 | . | TGCAGCGTTGGAGGGGGCAGGGGCACTGAAGCTTTCTTT | CSVGGGRGTEAFF
TRBJ2-1 | TRBV4-1 | . | . | TGCGCCAGCAGCCTCGGGATCTACGATGAGCAGTTCTTC | CASSLGIYDEQFF
TRBJ1-1 | TRBV18 | . | . | TGTGCCAGCTCTTCAGGGCACACTGAAGCTTTCTTT | CASSSGHTEAFF
TRBJ2-1 | TRBV6-5 | . | few | TGTGCCAGCAGCTGGGACACCTACAATGAGCAGTTCTTC | CASSWDTYNEQFF
TRBJ1-1 | TRBV29-1 | . | . | TGCAGCGCTTCGTCGGGTCCTGAAGCTTTCTTT | CSASSGPEAFF
TRBJ2-7 | TRBV4-1 | . | . | TGCGCCAGCAGCCAAGGAGGGTTTGTCGACGAGCAGTACTTC | CASSQGGFVDEQYF